This TCR beta chain was sequenced during a study of siplizumab effects on memory and regulatory T cells. Findings of the study overall: Memory cells seemed less diverse than naive T cells, which also seemed major contributors to the alloresponse. Unstimulated subsets contained matches for only a minor fraction of alloreactive clones. On average, roughly 69% of mappable alloreactive CD4+ clones were Treg-derived under siplizumab, against 25% to 30% in controls. Siplizumab brought about a significant reduction in alloreactive sequences traceable to unstimulated CD4+ memory cells.

CDR1 MGHRA and CDR2 YSYEKL come from the germline V gene. The CDR3 length is 15 residues. Trimming took 2 bases from V and 4 from J, leaving 14 bases between them. The repertoire was sequenced with immunoSEQ multiplex PCR; TCRdb's copy has only in-frame clones and lacks some. The sample consists of 90,000 to 150,000 clones, around 93% of them appearing once. A note on this clone: Its antigen is unidentified.

The sequence derives from a human donor in good health. The V gene is TRBV4-1, the J gene TRBJ1-2; possible D gene TRBD1, 5 bases. Sequencing used non-Treg CD4+ T cells sorted from blood. CDR3 sequence reads: CASSQSDRRGYGYTF. The CDR3 nucleotides are TGCGCCAGCAGCCAATCCGACAGACGGGGCTATGGCTACACCTTC.